Each of the 18 T cell receptor beta chains below was sequenced from the same sample in a study of PD-1 blockade in classical Hodgkin lymphoma. Generated by immunoSEQ multiplex PCR, the TCRdb table keeps only in-frame clones and is missing some. The sample holds approximately 84,000 clones, 75% to 85% seen once. Described time point: cycle 4 day 1 (C4D1), after less than seven weeks of nivolumab. Brentuximab vedotin exposure varied, and every patient relapsed after autologous stem cell transplantation. Sequenced material: peripheral blood mononuclear cells (PBMCs), taken before the fourth cycle of nivolumab. The receptor source for this set is a human donor with classical Hodgkin lymphoma.

This clone was seen once. The chain couples TRBV27 to TRBJ2-7, with 9 bases aligning to TRBD1. The germline V gene has CDR1 MNHEY and CDR2 SMNVEV (reference sequence). V shed 4 bases, J shed 1 base, and the junction held 5 bases outside the gene matches. The CDR3 is 15 residues long. CDR3 amino acids: CASSSAGTGSYEQYF. CDR3 bases: TGTGCCAGCAGTTCGGCCGGGACAGGGTCCTACGAGCAGTACTTC.

The genes are TRBV2 and TRBJ1-5; the D gene is possibly TRBD1 (5 bases). The V gene lost 7 bases and the J gene lost 2 bases, with 12 bases spanning the gap. This CDR3 spans 14 amino acids. Germline CDR1 reads SNHLY; CDR2 reads FYNNEI. This CDR3 reads CASNAGGGNQPQHF. The DNA for the CDR3 is TGTGCCAGCAACGCCGGAGGGGGCAATCAGCCCCAGCATTTT.

This chain uses TRBV7-8 with TRBJ2-2; TRBD2 matches 8 bases. V dropped 3 bases and J dropped 6; count of bases not matched to a gene: 12. Germline V gene lookup returns CDR1 SGHVS and CDR2 FQNEAQ. CDR3 size: 17 residues. Here the CDR3 DNA reads TGTGCCAGCAGCTTCGTTCGTCGGGGACTAGGGGCCGGGGAGCTGTTTTTT. Amino acid sequence: CASSFVRRGLGAGELFF.

J is TRBJ2-1 and V is TRBV7-2, with TRBD2 as a possible D gene (5 bases). The V end lost 5 bases, the J end lost 6 bases, and 11 bases lay between the germline ends. CDR1 is SGHTA, CDR2 FQGNSA, per germline. The CDR3 length is 13 residues. The CDR3 protein is CASSPLALNEQFF. The CDR3 DNA sequence: TGTGCCAGCAGCCCGCTAGCCCTCAATGAGCAGTTCTTC.

This chain connects TRBV7-6 to TRBJ1-3; D may be TRBD1 (6 bases). The V end lost 4 bases, the J end lost 0 bases, and 13 bases lay between the germline ends. Per the germline V gene, CDR1 is SGHVS and CDR2 is FNYEAQ. The CDR3 runs 16 residues. The DNA for the CDR3 is TGTGCCAGCAGCTCGATGACAGGCATCTCTGGAAACACCATATATTTT. Translating gives CASSSMTGISGNTIYF.

Here the CDR3 reads CAISPGYEETQYF. In DNA form, the CDR3 reads TGTGCCATCAGTCCCGGCTATGAAGAGACCCAGTACTTC. V and J are TRBV10-3 and TRBJ2-5, with D unclear. Germline CDR1 is ENHRY and CDR2 is SYGVKD. V was clipped by 5 bases and J by 3 bases, with 10 bases between them. The length of the CDR3 is 13 residues.

In its sample, this clone is medium-sized. This CDR3 reads CASTRVRFTGELFF. The CDR3 bases are TGTGCCAGCACGAGGGTTCGCTTCACCGGGGAGCTGTTTTTT. This rearrangement joins TRBV27 to TRBJ2-2; possible D gene TRBD2, 5 bases. CDR3 size: 14 residues. Germline CDR1 and CDR2: MNHEY and SMNVEV (reference sequence). V gave up 7 bases and J gave up 4 bases, with 13 bases separating them.

The genes are TRBV5-1 and TRBJ1-3, with 7 bases identical to TRBD1. V dropped 4 bases and J dropped 4; count of bases not matched to a gene: 14. Germline V gene sequence: CDR1 SGHRS, CDR2 YFSETQ. There are 17 residues in the CDR3. Written as DNA, the CDR3 is TGCGCCAGCAGCCCCTCTCTAGGGGGCCTAGGAGGAAACACCATATATTTT. Its translation is CASSPSLGGLGGNTIYF.

The chain employs TRBV10-1 and TRBJ2-7, with D perhaps given as TRBD1 or TRBD2 (5 bases each). The CDR3 runs to 14 residues. Germline lookup yields CDR1 WNHNN and CDR2 SYGVQD (reference sequence). The V end was cut by 5 bases, the J end by 2 bases, with 13 bases between. The DNA of the CDR3 is TGCGCCAGCAGTAAGGGATTGGGGGCCTACGAGCAGTACTTC. Amino acid sequence: CASSKGLGAYEQYF.

V gene TRBV2 combines with J gene TRBJ2-7; TRBD2 agrees at 8 bases. The CDR3 is made up of 13 amino acids. With 8 bases clipped from V and 5 bases from J, the junction kept 8 bases outside the gene matches. The germline V gene encodes CDR1 SNHLY and CDR2 FYNNEI. For the CDR3, the DNA is TGTGCCAGCTTAGCGGGAAGTCCCAACGAGCAGTACTTC. It codes for CASLAGSPNEQYF.

The chain links TRBV19 to TRBJ2-7, with 10 bases lining up with TRBD2. The CDR3 has 16 residues. Trimming at V came to 4 bases and at J to 7 bases, leaving 13 bases not matched to a gene. Germline V lookup: CDR1 LNHDA, CDR2 SQIVND (reference sequence). The CDR3 is CASSRRSSGSLGEQYF. The DNA of the CDR3 is TGTGCCAGTAGTAGAAGATCTAGCGGGAGTTTGGGTGAGCAGTACTTC.

J is TRBJ2-6 and V is TRBV5-1; D ambiguous. CDR3 length: 18 amino acids. Germline loops: CDR1 SGHRS, CDR2 YFSETQ. V was trimmed by 0 bases and J by 1 base, leaving 14 bases between them. Here the CDR3 reads CASSLAGDKRSGANVLTF. CDR3 nucleotide sequence: TGCGCCAGCAGCTTGGCTGGCGACAAGAGGTCTGGGGCCAACGTCCTGACTTTC.

This chain joins TRBV18 and TRBJ2-7; 13 bases agree with TRBD2. The length of the CDR3 is 15 residues. Per the germline V gene, CDR1 is KGHSH and CDR2 is LQKENI. V dropped 5 bases and J dropped 6; count of bases not matched to a gene: 7. The CDR3 spells CASSTTSGRSGEQYF. The CDR3 coding sequence is TGTGCCAGCTCAACGACTAGCGGGAGGTCGGGCGAGCAGTACTTC.

This chain uses TRBV5-5 with TRBJ1-2; D gene unclear. The CDR3 loop spans 12 amino acids. V was pared by 4 bases and J by 4 bases, with 8 bases between. From germline, CDR1 is SGHKS and CDR2 YYEKEE (reference sequence). CDR3 DNA sequence: TGTGCCAGCAGCGAAGCTACCTATGGCTACACCTTC. Amino acids: CASSEATYGYTF.

In this sample, this clone turned up a few times. This chain connects TRBV5-1 to TRBJ1-2; maybe TRBD1 (5 bases). This CDR3 has 14 residues. V was shortened by 4 bases and J by 2 bases, with 12 bases between the two germline ends. The V gene's germline CDR1 is SGHRS and CDR2 YFSETQ. The DNA of the CDR3 is TGCGCCAGCAGCAGCGTGGCAGGGAACTATGGCTACACCTTC. Its translation is CASSSVAGNYGYTF.

V gene TRBV6-1 combines with J gene TRBJ1-5; D unresolved. The CDR3 covers 14 residues. Trimming stripped 4 bases from V and 5 bases from J, with 12 bases between. Germline V gene sequence: CDR1 MNHNS, CDR2 SASEGT. In DNA form, the CDR3 reads TGTGCCAGCAGTGCTCGGGCTAGAGATCAGCCCCAGCATTTT. Protein: CASSARARDQPQHF.

The V call is TRBV10-3, the J call TRBJ2-1; 8 positions agree with TRBD2. CDR3 length equals 15 residues. Germline trimming cut 6 bases from V and 5 bases from J; bases unmatched to any gene: 9. Germline assignment: CDR1 ENHRY and CDR2 SYGVKD. The CDR3 region has the DNA TGTGCCATCAGGGAGACTAGCGTTACTGACAATGAGCAGTTCTTC. It yields the protein CAIRETSVTDNEQFF.

The V and J genes are TRBV6-5 and TRBJ1-1; no clear D. V was clipped by 6 bases and J by 3 bases, with 5 bases between them. Germline CDR1 reads MNHEY; CDR2 reads SVGAGI. The CDR3 extends over 11 amino acids. The CDR3 loop is CASRRDTEAFF. DNA for the CDR3: TGTGCCAGCAGGCGAGACACTGAAGCTTTCTTT.